Below are 18 T cell receptor beta chains sequenced from a single sample in a study of T cells in Graves' hyperthyroidism and ophthalmopathy. RNA transcripts yielded amplified TCR beta CDR3 regions. With the HTBI primer set, the TCR CDR3 went through a first round of RT-PCR. TCRdb independently ran MiXCR on the multiplex PCR reads; one entry per CDR3 protein. The repertoire includes 500,000 to 650,000 distinct CDR3 sequences, 11% to 15% of them detected once, and over 11% sits in the top ten. Sequencing was carried out using blood. These receptors all come from a woman aged 40 to 49 with Graves' hyperthyroidism.

This clonotype was detected only a few times. This chain joins TRBV20-1 and TRBJ2-1; TRBD2 agrees at 12 bases. V lost 5 bases and J lost 5; bases outside the gene matches: 4. Germline loops: CDR1 DFQATT, CDR2 SNEGSKA (reference sequence). CDR3 length: 14 amino acids. The CDR3 DNA is TGCAGTGCTCAGAGGACTAGCGGGGACAATGAGCAGTTCTTC. It specifies CSAQRTSGDNEQFF.

This clonotype has a count of ten or more. This chain joins TRBV7-9 and TRBJ2-3, with TRBD1 identical over 7 bases. The V gene end was trimmed by 1 base and the J gene end by 2 bases; junction bases not matched to a gene: 3. This CDR3 has 15 residues. The germline V gene encodes CDR1 SEHNR and CDR2 FQNEAQ (reference sequence). The DNA of the CDR3 is TGTGCCAGCAGCTTAGGAGGGGGCTTCACAGATACGCAGTATTTT. Protein sequence: CASSLGGGFTDTQYF.

The table lists this clonotype with a few counts. V usage is TRBV20-1 and J usage is TRBJ2-3; TRBD2 agrees at 9 bases. Germline CDR1 DFQATT, CDR2 SNEGSKA (reference sequence). V shed 5 bases, J shed 3 bases, and the junction held 9 bases outside the gene matches. CDR3 length: 15 residues. CDR3 coding DNA: TGCAGTGCTTCGACTAGCGGAGTTGGGACAGATACGCAGTATTTT. Translating gives CSASTSGVGTDTQYF.

This chain connects TRBV7-8 to TRBJ1-4; D is ambiguous. The CDR3 has 12 amino acids. V lost 4 bases, J lost 2 bases, and 2 bases lay in between. Germline V gene sequence: CDR1 SGHVS, CDR2 FQNEAQ. In DNA form, the CDR3 reads TGTGCCAGCAGCTGGACTAATGAAAAACTGTTTTTT. Translated: CASSWTNEKLFF.

The chain recombines TRBV18 with TRBJ2-3; TRBD2 agrees at 13 bases. There are 17 residues in the CDR3. The V gene's germline CDR1 is KGHSH and CDR2 LQKENI. V gave up 3 bases and J gave up 0 bases; unmatched junction bases: 3. CDR3 sequence (DNA): TGTGCCAGCTCACCGGGACTAGCGGGATCTAGCACAGATACGCAGTATTTT. Translating gives CASSPGLAGSSTDTQYF.

This clonotype was seen at least ten times. V and J are TRBV11-2 and TRBJ2-1; D could derive from TRBD1 or TRBD2 (6 bases each). Trimming removed 5 bases at V and 5 bases at J, with 19 bases between. Germline V gene data show CDR1 as SGHAT and CDR2 as FQNNGV. The CDR3 is made up of 16 amino acids. The CDR3 nucleotides read TGTGCCAGCAGCCTCCGTGGAGCGAGGGGGGACAATGAGCAGTTCTTC. Amino acid sequence: CASSLRGARGDNEQFF.

The V gene is TRBV19, the J gene TRBJ2-7; perhaps TRBD2 as D (6 bases). Germline CDR1 LNHDA, CDR2 SQIVND (reference sequence). The CDR3 contains 15 residues. V shed 3 bases and J shed 3 bases, with 15 bases lying between them. In DNA form, the CDR3 reads TGTGCCAGTAGTATGGTGGGCGGGATAAACTACGAGCAGTACTTC. It specifies CASSMVGGINYEQYF. The full variable domain, its missing parts supplied by reference TRBV19 and TRBJ2-7, is DGGITQSPKYLFRKEGQNVTLSCEQNLNHDAMYWYRQDPGQGLRLIYYSQIVNDFQKGDIAEGYSVSREKKESFPLTVTSAQKNPTAFYLCASSMVGGINYEQYFGPGTRLTVT.

The chain recombines TRBV5-5 with TRBJ1-2, with TRBD1 matching 10 bases. CDR1 SGHKS and CDR2 YYEKEE come from the germline V gene (reference sequence). The ends lost 4 bases at V and 4 bases at J; junction bases unmatched: 10. This CDR3 comprises 16 residues. The CDR3 is CASSPGTGDTFYGYTF. CDR3 coding DNA: TGTGCCAGCAGCCCCGGGACAGGGGATACATTCTATGGCTACACCTTC.

This clonotype was counted many times. The chain carries TRBV7-2 and TRBJ2-7; a weak D match, TRBD2 (5 bases). Trimming removed 1 base at V and 5 bases at J, with 12 bases between. The germline gives CDR1 SGHTA, CDR2 FQGNSA. The CDR3 loop spans 14 amino acids. The CDR3 protein is CASSLDPTGDEQYF. The DNA of the CDR3 is TGTGCCAGCAGCTTAGACCCCACCGGGGACGAGCAGTACTTC. The complete variable domain, with remaining parts taken from reference TRBV7-2 and TRBJ2-7, reads GAGVSQSPSNKVTEKGKDVELRCDPISGHTALYWYRQSLGQGLEFLIYFQGNSAPDKSGLPSDRFSAERTGGSVSTLTIQRTQQEDSAVYLCASSLDPTGDEQYFGPGTRLTVT.

This rearrangement joins TRBV20-1 to TRBJ2-7, with TRBD1 matching 8 bases. J gave up 0 bases and V 5 bases, and 6 bases lay outside the gene matches. The CDR3 loop spans 14 amino acids. Germline assignment: CDR1 DFQATT and CDR2 SNEGSKA (reference sequence). The CDR3 DNA sequence: TGCAGTGCTCCGGACAGGGTAACCTCCTACGAGCAGTACTTC. It specifies CSAPDRVTSYEQYF.

The rearrangement links TRBV12-5 to TRBJ1-5; D is unresolved. Looked up from germline, CDR1 is LGHNT and CDR2 is FRNRAP. V lost 2 bases, J lost 4 bases, and 6 bases lay in between. The CDR3 runs to 13 residues. In DNA form, the CDR3 reads TGTGCTAGTGGTTTGCGGCCTAATCAGCCCCAGCATTTT. Translating gives CASGLRPNQPQHF.

The chain combines TRBV5-6 with TRBJ2-1; D uncertain. This CDR3 contains 13 residues. Germline V lookup: CDR1 SGHDT, CDR2 YYEEEE. The V and J ends lost 4 bases and 0 bases respectively, with 5 bases between them. In nucleotides, the CDR3 is TGTGCCAGCAGCGAGTACTCCTACAATGAGCAGTTCTTC. Protein sequence: CASSEYSYNEQFF.

This clonotype was seen a few times. The chain links TRBV12-3 or TRBV12-4 to TRBJ1-1; 7 bases match TRBD1. J lost 4 bases, V lost 7 bases, and 6 bases had no gene match. There are 13 residues in the CDR3. CDR3 nucleotides: TGTGCCAGCATCCCCGGACAGGTCACTGAAGCTTTCTTT. It specifies CASIPGQVTEAFF.

Many counts were recorded for this clonotype. The chain links TRBV12-3 or TRBV12-4 to TRBJ2-7; D tentatively fits TRBD1 or TRBD2 (5 bases each). There are 15 residues in the CDR3. V dropped 5 bases and J dropped 3 bases, with 17 bases sitting between them. The chain's CDR3 is CASSLGETFHYEQYF. In DNA, the CDR3 is TGTGCCAGCAGTCTGGGGGAGACATTCCACTACGAGCAGTACTTC.

This clonotype was observed a few times. V usage is TRBV6-1 and J usage is TRBJ2-1; TRBD1 aligns across 8 bases. With 4 bases clipped from V and 10 bases from J, the junction kept 6 bases outside the gene matches. The CDR3 sequence is 13 residues long. CDR1 MNHNS and CDR2 SASEGT come from the germline V gene. The CDR3 region has the DNA TGTGCCAGCAGTGGGACAGGGAATAGCGAGCAGTTCTTC. Its protein product is CASSGTGNSEQFF.

The V call is TRBV6-1, the J call TRBJ1-4, with TRBD1 matching 10 bases. This CDR3 is 14 amino acids long. Germline assignment: CDR1 MNHNS and CDR2 SASEGT. J lost 8 bases, V lost 7 bases, and 7 bases had no gene match. The CDR3 protein is CASIGGTGDEKLFF. CDR3 coding DNA: TGTGCCAGCATTGGCGGGACAGGGGACGAAAAACTGTTTTTT.

This clonotype was detected ten times or more. J is TRBJ2-7 and V is TRBV7-2; 13 bases agree with TRBD2. The ends lost 2 bases at V and 5 bases at J; junction bases unmatched: 18. Germline CDR1 is SGHTA and CDR2 is FQGNSA. CDR3 length: 20 amino acids. The CDR3 loop reads CASSLHAPGLAGSAPDEQYF. The CDR3 DNA is TGTGCCAGCAGCTTACATGCCCCGGGACTAGCGGGATCCGCCCCAGACGAGCAGTACTTC.

This clonotype has ten or more counts. J is TRBJ2-5 and V is TRBV20-1; 9 bases fit TRBD2. With 2 bases clipped from V and 2 bases from J, the junction kept 9 bases outside the gene matches. This CDR3 comprises 16 residues. Germline assignment: CDR1 DFQATT and CDR2 SNEGSKA (reference sequence). CDR3 in amino acids: CSARYKRLAVQETQYF. Here the CDR3 DNA reads TGCAGTGCTAGATATAAAAGACTAGCGGTACAAGAGACCCAGTACTTC.